This record looks at one T cell receptor beta chain sequence and its context. Antigen: not known. The data were obtained in a study of neurological immune-mediated disorders. Findings and caveats of the study: CDR3 amino acid sequences of expanded clones were not shared across subjects, a result suggesting private repertoires in all groups. When grouped phylogenetically, the repertoires of 18 of the 34 multiple sclerosis patients fell together in one related-CDR3 cluster, which is a possible signature.

Synthesis of cDNA used 5'RACE (with 10-nucleotide random UMIs). A single record per CDR3 protein comes from TCRdb applying MiXCR to the 5' RACE reads. This sample yields about 62,000 distinct CDR3 sequences, of which about 3.7% are seen a single time; under 2.5% belongs to the top ten. CDR1 and CDR2 (germline): MNHEY, SVGAGI. CDR3 length: 14 residues. V lost 0 bases, J lost 6 bases, and 11 bases lay in between. This chain connects TRBV6-5 to TRBJ1-2, with D maybe TRBD1 (5 bases). The source of this sequence is a woman between 45 and 60 years old with multiple sclerosis. What was sequenced was PBMCs. The chain's CDR3 is CASSYSTAFDGYTF. As DNA, the CDR3 is TGTGCCAGCAGTTACTCGACAGCATTCGATGGCTACACCTTC.